These 26 T cell receptor beta chains originate from one sample sequenced in a study of T-cell memory formation after mild COVID-19 (dated by TCRdb to the early 2020s). Library preparation was by 5' RACE. The instrument given in TCRdb is Illumina NovaSeq 6000. TCRdb reran the public reads through fastp at Q25 and MiXCR, keeping productive beta chains. Rows are combined by CDR3 protein, so each entry shows the most common genes and DNA. The sample data list roughly 340,000 distinct CDR3 sequences, and more than 15% of these were observed just once. The top ten hold approximately 20% of the sample. The material sequenced was PBMCs or a T cell subset sorted from them (not recorded which). These TCRs come from a young man who had mild COVID-19 (a few samples of this study predate the infection). The sample titles of this study are shuffled in the database, so cell type and time point are left out; the donor was told from shared clones.

This clonotype was seen only a few times. This chain connects TRBV13 to TRBJ2-4; tentative D call: TRBD2 (6 bases). With 5 bases removed from V and 0 bases from J, the gap between germline ends came to 14 bases. Germline V gene sequence: CDR1 PRHDT, CDR2 FYEKMQ (reference sequence). CDR3 length: 16 residues. CDR3 region: CASSATPGLAKNIQYF. The DNA for the CDR3 is TGTGCCAGCAGCGCAACCCCGGGACTAGCCAAAAACATTCAGTACTTC.

The chain couples TRBV6-5 to TRBJ1-4; D is perhaps TRBD1 (6 bases). Trimming stripped 3 bases from V and 0 bases from J, with 11 bases between. This CDR3 comprises 16 residues. Germline CDR1 MNHEY, CDR2 SVGAGI. CDR3 region: CASSYRGKPTNEKLFF. CDR3 DNA: TGTGCCAGCAGTTATAGGGGGAAGCCAACTAATGAAAAACTGTTTTTT.

This clonotype was found many times. This sequence joins TRBV12-3 or TRBV12-4 and TRBJ2-3; 11 bases agree with TRBD1. This CDR3 spans 15 amino acids. Losses at the gene ends were 6 bases for V and 4 bases for J; bases not matched to a gene: 6. The CDR3 DNA follows: TGTGCCAGCAGCGGGACAGGGGGACGCGCAGATACGCAGTATTTT. Residues: CASSGTGGRADTQYF.

The chain links TRBV5-1 to TRBJ2-1; 9 bases fit TRBD2. With 6 bases clipped from V and 8 bases from J, the junction kept 9 bases outside the gene matches. In germline, CDR1 is SGHRS, CDR2 YFSETQ. The CDR3 sequence is 14 residues long. Here the CDR3 reads CASTARGGRDEQFF. The CDR3 nucleotides read TGCGCCAGCACTGCGCGGGGGGGCCGGGATGAGCAGTTCTTC.

This chain links TRBV9 with TRBJ1-2; D perhaps matches TRBD1 (5 bases). The CDR3 loop spans 15 amino acids. Germline V CDR1 and CDR2: SGDLS, YYNGEE. Trimming took off 0 bases at V and 5 bases at J, with 14 bases between the two ends. Written as DNA, the CDR3 is TGTGCCAGCAGCGTAGCTTCGGGGCAGCCTTATGGCTACACCTTC. Encoded protein: CASSVASGQPYGYTF. Filled out from reference TRBV9 and TRBJ1-2, the complete variable domain reads DSGVTQTPKHLITATGQRVTLRCSPRSGDLSVYWYQQSLDQGLQFLIQYYNGEERAKGNILERFSAQQFPDLHSELNLSSLELGDSALYFCASSVASGQPYGYTFGSGTRLTVV.

V usage is TRBV29-1 and J usage is TRBJ2-5, with D hard to call. V gave up 4 bases and J gave up 0 bases, with 6 bases separating them. Germline values: CDR1 SQVTM, CDR2 ANQGSEA. The CDR3 spans 12 residues. CDR3 amino acids: CSVVANQETQYF. CDR3 in DNA: TGCAGCGTTGTGGCAAACCAAGAGACCCAGTACTTC.

The chain couples TRBV7-2 to TRBJ2-5; 9 bases fit TRBD1. The germline V gene has CDR1 SGHTA and CDR2 FQGNSA. After removal of 5 bases from V and 3 bases from J, the junction contained 7 bases not matched to a gene. The CDR3 is 15 residues long. The CDR3 is CASSNTGTGKETQYF. CDR3 DNA sequence: TGTGCCAGCAGCAATACCGGGACAGGGAAAGAGACCCAGTACTTC.

This clonotype was counted only a few times. The CDR3 reads CASSPRDRHYEQYF. CDR3 DNA sequence: TGCGCCAGCAGCCCCCGGGACAGGCACTACGAGCAGTACTTC. The rearrangement links TRBV4-1 to TRBJ2-7, with TRBD1 matching 8 bases. CDR3 length: 14 residues. Unmatched junction bases numbered 5, after V lost 4 bases and J lost 3 bases. Germline CDR1 MGHRA, CDR2 YSYEKL.

V gene TRBV15 combines with J gene TRBJ1-1; D gene ambiguous. CDR1 and CDR2 (germline): LNHNV, YYDKDF (reference sequence). The CDR3 is 15 residues long. Trimming took off 4 bases at V and 0 bases at J, with 12 bases between the two ends. The CDR3 nucleotides are TGTGCCACCAGCATCGGTTTGATCATGAACACTGAAGCTTTCTTT. Translated: CATSIGLIMNTEAFF.

This clonotype has just a few counts. The V call is TRBV4-3, the J call TRBJ2-2; 8 positions match TRBD2. Germline assignment: CDR1 LGHNA and CDR2 YSLEER. Trimming removed 4 bases from V and 6 bases from J; junction bases left unmatched: 4. There are 14 residues in the CDR3. The CDR3 is CASSPGLVAGELFF. The CDR3 region has the DNA TGCGCCAGCAGCCCGGGACTAGTGGCCGGGGAGCTGTTTTTT.

Remarks on this clonotype: Mismatch with germline at one junction end may stem from a read error. The genes are TRBV7-2 and TRBJ2-2, with a weak D call TRBD2 (5 bases). Germline CDR1 and CDR2: SGHTA and FQGNSA. There are 11 residues in the CDR3. The CDR3 bases are TGTGCCAGCAGCGAGCACGGGGAGCTGATTTTT. As protein: CASSEHGELIF.

The rearrangement uses TRBV6-5 and TRBJ1-4; D not certain. The CDR3 contains 14 residues. Germline-derived CDR1 and CDR2 are MNHEY and SVGAGI. Trimming left V 6 bases short and J 0 bases short, with 8 bases between. CDR3 in amino acids: CASSPSATNEKLFF. The CDR3 bases are TGTGCCAGCAGCCCTAGCGCAACTAATGAAAAACTGTTTTTT.

This clonotype has only a few counts. The V and J genes are TRBV6-5 and TRBJ2-7; 9 bases are a match to TRBD1. With 4 bases clipped from V and 3 bases from J, the junction kept 10 bases outside the gene matches. Germline V gives CDR1 MNHEY, CDR2 SVGAGI. The CDR3 is made up of 16 amino acids. CDR3 sequence: CASSSGTGSLNYEQYF. The CDR3 DNA follows: TGTGCCAGCAGTTCTGGGACAGGGTCCTTGAACTACGAGCAGTACTTC.

This chain joins TRBV4-1 and TRBJ1-2, with 11 bases identical to TRBD1. The germline CDR1 and CDR2 sequences are MGHRA and YSYEKL. CDR3 length: 16 residues. J lost 4 bases, V lost 0 bases, and 4 bases had no gene match. The CDR3 loop is CASSQDPGQGVYGYTF. CDR3 coding DNA: TGCGCCAGCAGCCAAGATCCGGGACAGGGGGTCTATGGCTACACCTTC.

This clonotype was counted only a few times. The chain has TRBV7-2 and TRBJ1-2; no clear D gene. Germline CDR1 and CDR2: SGHTA and FQGNSA. The V end was cut by 1 base, the J end by 4 bases, with 13 bases between. This CDR3 comprises 15 residues. CDR3: CASSLDVRAFYGYTF. The CDR3, as DNA: TGTGCCAGCAGCTTAGACGTGAGGGCGTTCTATGGCTACACCTTC.

The sample holds many counts of this clonotype. This sequence joins TRBV29-1 and TRBJ2-7; 12 nucleotides line up with TRBD1. In germline, CDR1 is SQVTM, CDR2 ANQGSEA. This CDR3 has 12 residues. The CDR3 region is CSAGTGGNEQYF. In DNA, the CDR3 is TGCAGTGCCGGGACAGGGGGCAACGAGCAGTACTTC.

This clonotype was seen only a few times. The V gene is TRBV9, the J gene TRBJ2-5; the D is unclear. Between the trimmed V and J ends, which lost 0 bases and 0 bases, there was a span of 6 bases. This CDR3 is 14 amino acids long. The germline V gene has CDR1 SGDLS and CDR2 YYNGEE. The CDR3 DNA reads TGTGCCAGCAGCGTAGTATGGGACCAAGAGACCCAGTACTTC. Translating it yields CASSVVWDQETQYF.

This clonotype showed up just a few times. The chain couples TRBV7-2 to TRBJ1-6; 7 positions match TRBD1. CDR1 and CDR2 from the germline V gene are SGHTA and FQGNSA. V was clipped by 4 bases and J by 12 bases; unmatched bases: 9. The CDR3 consists of 14 residues. CDR3 in DNA: TGTGCCAGCAGCTCTCGACAGGGAGATGGACCCCTCCACTTT. Protein sequence: CASSSRQGDGPLHF. Full variable domain (remainder filled in from reference TRBV7-2 and TRBJ1-6): GAGVSQSPSNKVTEKGKDVELRCDPISGHTALYWYRQSLGQGLEFLIYFQGNSAPDKSGLPSDRFSAERTGGSVSTLTIQRTQQEDSAVYLCASSSRQGDGPLHFGNGTRLTVT.

This clonotype was found many times. This chain connects TRBV27 to TRBJ2-5; D is tentatively TRBD1 or TRBD2 (5 bases each). Looked up from germline, CDR1 is MNHEY and CDR2 is SMNVEV (reference sequence). Trimming left V 5 bases short and J 0 bases short, with 10 bases between. The CDR3 extends over 14 amino acids. CDR3 amino acids: CASSQWGYQETQYF. CDR3 bases: TGTGCCAGCAGTCAATGGGGGTACCAAGAGACCCAGTACTTC.

This clonotype was found a few times. V usage is TRBV19 and J usage is TRBJ2-2; 7 bases fit TRBD1. The CDR3 has 16 residues. Germline V CDR1 and CDR2: LNHDA, SQIVND (reference sequence). V lost 1 base and J lost 4; bases outside the gene matches: 6. Here the CDR3 reads CASSIVLAGGTGELFF. As DNA, the CDR3 is TGTGCCAGTAGTATAGTTCTGGCAGGGGGCACCGGGGAGCTGTTTTTT.

This clonotype turned up a few times. CDR3 DNA sequence: TGTGCCAGCAGTTACTCGCCGGGTTGGAAGACCCAGTACTTC. This translates into CASSYSPGWKTQYF. V is TRBV6-2 or TRBV6-3 and J is TRBJ2-5; D is ambiguous. Trimming took 0 bases from V and 6 from J, leaving 11 bases between them. Germline CDR1 and CDR2: MNHEY and SVGEGT. The CDR3 has 14 residues.

CDR3 in amino acids: CASRPWDRVTETQYF. The CDR3 DNA sequence: TGCGCCAGCAGGCCATGGGACAGGGTAACGGAGACCCAGTACTTC. The chain couples TRBV4-1 to TRBJ2-5, with 9 bases fitting TRBD1. Germline CDR1 and CDR2: MGHRA and YSYEKL. The CDR3 runs to 15 residues. The junction had 10 bases not matched to a gene; V was cut back by 6 bases and J by 5 bases.

This clonotype was detected only a few times. The chain employs TRBV12-3 or TRBV12-4 and TRBJ1-2, with no clear D. The CDR3 runs to 12 residues. With 3 bases removed from V and 8 bases from J, the gap between germline ends came to 10 bases. The CDR3 coding sequence is TGTGCCAGCAGTTTCTTATCAGGAGGCTACACCTTC. It yields the protein CASSFLSGGYTF.

This sequence joins TRBV4-2 and TRBJ2-3; perhaps TRBD2 as D (5 bases). Germline V lookup: CDR1 LGHNA, CDR2 YNFKEQ. This CDR3 is 15 amino acids long. Trimming cost V 2 bases and J 6 bases, with 15 bases left between them. Written as DNA, the CDR3 is TGTGCCAGCAGCCAAAGCCGGGGTAACGCGGATACGCAGTATTTT. It encodes CASSQSRGNADTQYF.

This clonotype has more than one count but fewer than ten. This sequence joins TRBV15 and TRBJ2-7, with D possibly matching TRBD1 (5 bases). Germline V gene sequence: CDR1 LNHNV, CDR2 YYDKDF (reference sequence). Trimming removed 0 bases from V and 5 bases from J, with 11 bases in between. The CDR3 length is 14 residues. CDR3 sequence (DNA): TGTGCCACCAGCAGAGACGGCAGGGTCCACGAGCAGTACGTC. Amino acid sequence: CATSRDGRVHEQYV.

The table lists this clonotype with a few counts. The chain links TRBV5-4 to TRBJ2-1; TRBD1 agrees at 7 bases. This CDR3 spans 14 amino acids. The V gene's germline CDR1 is SGHNT and CDR2 YYREEE (reference sequence). The junction had 4 bases not matched to a gene; V was cut back by 3 bases and J by 4 bases. The chain's CDR3 is CASSWDRRYNEQFF. Written as DNA, the CDR3 is TGTGCCAGCAGCTGGGACAGAAGGTACAATGAGCAGTTCTTC.